Here is one TCR beta chain with its context. The antigen remains unidentified. The data were obtained in a study of cytomegalovirus exposure and HLA in healthy donors. Study-wide results and limits: In vitro, a few CMV-associated chains proved specific for CMV antigens.

Researchers ran the PCR with 60 Vbeta and 13 Jbeta primers. Some clones are missing from TCRdb's copy, which holds only in-frame ones; the method was immunoSEQ multiplex PCR. The data contain tens of thousands of clones, 60% to 80% of them seen just once; the ten biggest clones take up roughly 16%. The CDR3 spans 14 residues. CDR1 is LNHDA, CDR2 SQIVND, per germline (reference sequence). V shed 3 bases and J 3 bases; nucleotides not matched to a gene: 5. This rearrangement joins TRBV19 to TRBJ2-7; 7 bases line up with TRBD2. Sequencing input: PBMCs. The TCR was taken from a woman in her forties or fifties in good health and CMV-seropositive. CDR3 residues: CASSMGLAVYEQYF. For the CDR3, the DNA is TGTGCCAGTAGTATGGGTCTAGCGGTCTACGAGCAGTACTTC.